The clone carrying this T cell receptor beta chain was detected a few times. The data are from a study of blood T cell repertoires in COVID-19. At the level of the study: COVID-19 samples, acute and convalescent, were from the United States, Italy and Spain. In each case, the material was cDNA or gDNA derived from T cells, B-cell-depleted T cells, or PBMCs.

Germline V gene sequence: CDR1 SEHNR, CDR2 FQNEAQ (reference sequence). J lost 8 bases, V lost 1 base, and 7 bases had no gene match. The CDR3 is 16 amino acids. The data were produced by immunoSEQ multiplex PCR, yet TCRdb's version contains in-frame clones alone and is incomplete. Among fewer than 110,000 clones, approximately 92% were seen once, and the ten largest hold 4.5% to 6%. The chain uses TRBV7-9 and TRBJ1-6; 8 nucleotides match TRBD1. This TCR came from a man aged 50 to 59 with active COVID-19. The sample taken for sequencing was peripheral blood. The CDR3 here is CASSLGAGGADSPLHF. Here the CDR3 DNA reads TGTGCCAGCAGCTTAGGGGCAGGGGGCGCCGATTCACCCCTCCACTTT.